The rows below give T cell receptor beta chains drawn from one sample of a study of shared clonotypes between healthy human individuals. Profiled with immunoSEQ multiplex PCR; TCRdb holds only in-frame clones, not every one. The data show approximately 2.3 million clones, approximately 95% seen once. The sample consisted of naive CD4+ T cells from PBMCs. The origin of the receptors is a man between 18 and 35 years old in good health. Some clones in this sample may be carry-over from other donors' samples. Both conserved end residues are part of each CDR3. Each record gives: V gene, D gene, J gene, CDR3 length, CDR3 DNA, CDR3 protein. A D gene is named only where the DNA matches it firmly.

v_gene: TRBV7-9
d_gene: .
j_gene: TRBJ2-5
len: 13
CDR3nt: TGTGCCAGCAGCCGCCGGAAGGACTGGGGCCAGTACTTC
CDR3aa: CASSRRKDWGQYF

v_gene: TRBV7-2
d_gene: .
j_gene: TRBJ2-3
len: 15
CDR3nt: TGTGCCAGCAGCCGAGCCATGGTTACCACAGATACGCAGTATTTT
CDR3aa: CASSRAMVTTDTQYF

v_gene: TRBV18
d_gene: .
j_gene: TRBJ2-1
len: 15
CDR3nt: TGTGCCAGCTCAATGGGATTAGAGGGCTACAATGAGCAGTTCTTC
CDR3aa: CASSMGLEGYNEQFF

v_gene: TRBV28
d_gene: .
j_gene: TRBJ2-1
len: 17
CDR3nt: TGTGCCAGCCTAAGTGAATCAGTTCTACGTGACTACAATGAGCAGTTCTTC
CDR3aa: CASLSESVLRDYNEQFF

v_gene: TRBV4-1
d_gene: .
j_gene: TRBJ2-2
len: 15
CDR3nt: TGCGCCAGCAGCCAAGCCCCACAAAGAACCGGGGAGCTGTTTTTT
CDR3aa: CASSQAPQRTGELFF

v_gene: TRBV5-4
d_gene: .
j_gene: TRBJ1-5
len: 13
CDR3nt: TGTGCCAGCAGCTTGTGGGGTTCTCAGCCCCAGCATTTT
CDR3aa: CASSLWGSQPQHF

v_gene: TRBV28
d_gene: .
j_gene: TRBJ1-1
len: 16
CDR3nt: TGTGCCAGCAGTTTAGCCCGTGGGAAAAGGAGCACTGAAGCTTTCTTT
CDR3aa: CASSLARGKRSTEAFF

v_gene: TRBV4-1
d_gene: TRBD2
j_gene: TRBJ2-1
len: 17
CDR3nt: TGCGCCAGCAGCCCTTACCTTAGCGGGAGCTCTTACAATGAGCAGTTCTTC
CDR3aa: CASSPYLSGSSYNEQFF

v_gene: TRBV5-4
d_gene: .
j_gene: TRBJ1-2
len: 14
CDR3nt: TGTGCCAGCAGTTCGGACCCAGCTAACTATGGCTACACCTTC
CDR3aa: CASSSDPANYGYTF

v_gene: TRBV11-2
d_gene: TRBD2
j_gene: TRBJ2-3
len: 16
CDR3nt: TGTGCCAGCAGCGTGGGACTAGCGGGAGGGCCCGATACGCAGTATTTT
CDR3aa: CASSVGLAGGPDTQYF

v_gene: TRBV7-2
d_gene: .
j_gene: TRBJ1-1
len: 14
CDR3nt: TGTGCCAGCAGCCTAAGCGCGGGTGGCACTGAAGCTTTCTTT
CDR3aa: CASSLSAGGTEAFF

v_gene: TRBV11-2
d_gene: .
j_gene: TRBJ2-2
len: 15
CDR3nt: TGTGCCAGCAGCTTCGGGACGGGGCACACCGGGGAGCTGTTTTTT
CDR3aa: CASSFGTGHTGELFF

v_gene: TRBV5-1
d_gene: .
j_gene: TRBJ1-2
len: 13
CDR3nt: TGCGCCAGCAGTCCGAGGGGGGATGGAGGCTACACCTTC
CDR3aa: CASSPRGDGGYTF

v_gene: TRBV2
d_gene: .
j_gene: TRBJ2-1
len: 12
CDR3nt: TGTGCCAGCAGTGGTGGATTCAATGAGCAGTTCTTC
CDR3aa: CASSGGFNEQFF

v_gene: TRBV27
d_gene: .
j_gene: TRBJ2-2
len: 12
CDR3nt: TGTGCCAGCAGCCGGCCCCCCGGGGAGCTGTTTTTT
CDR3aa: CASSRPPGELFF

v_gene: TRBV7-2
d_gene: TRBD2
j_gene: TRBJ2-5
len: 16
CDR3nt: TGTGCCAGCAGCCTGGGACTAGCGGGAGGACTAGAGACCCAGTACTTC
CDR3aa: CASSLGLAGGLETQYF